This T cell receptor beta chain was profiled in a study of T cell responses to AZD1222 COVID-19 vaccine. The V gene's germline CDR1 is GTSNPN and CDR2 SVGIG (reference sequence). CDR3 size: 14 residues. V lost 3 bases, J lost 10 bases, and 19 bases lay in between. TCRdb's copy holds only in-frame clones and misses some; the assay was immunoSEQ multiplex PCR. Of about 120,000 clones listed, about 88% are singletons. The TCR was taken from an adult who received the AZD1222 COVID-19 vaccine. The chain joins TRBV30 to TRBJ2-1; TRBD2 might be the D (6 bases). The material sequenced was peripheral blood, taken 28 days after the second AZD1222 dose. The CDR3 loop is CAWSRGPGEHEQFF. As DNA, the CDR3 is TGTGCCTGGAGCCGGGGCCCGGGGGAACACGAGCAGTTCTTC. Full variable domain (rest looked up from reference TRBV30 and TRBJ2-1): SQTIHQWPATLVQPVGSPLSLECTVEGTSNPNLYWYRQAAGRGLQLLFYSVGIGQISSEVPQNLSASRPQDRQFILSSKKLLLSDSGFYLCAWSRGPGEHEQFFGPGTRLTVL.